This record covers a single T cell receptor (beta chain). From germline, CDR1 is MNHEY and CDR2 SVGAGI. CDR3 length: 12 amino acids. The V end lost 5 bases, the J end lost 11 bases, and 16 bases lay between the germline ends. This specimen comes from a study of blood T cell repertoires in COVID-19. As for the study in general: Donors in the United States, Italy and Spain gave samples during acute or convalescent COVID-19. Nucleic acid was either cDNA or gDNA, and it came from T cells, B-cell-depleted T cells, or PBMCs.

As processed by the authors: Estimation of nucleated cell counts was performed using reference gene primer amplification. Data came from immunoSEQ multiplex PCR; TCRdb stores just in-frame clones and leaves some out. The DNA gave D and trimming, while V, J and clone size come from that table. Of approximately 130,000 clones listed, around 76% are singletons. Sample: peripheral blood. The chain uses TRBV6-5 and TRBJ2-7; maybe TRBD2 (5 bases). This TCR derives from a human donor in a cohort sampled during active COVID-19. The CDR3 sequence: CASSRRGIGEYF. The CDR3 region has the DNA TGTGCCAGCAGTCGTCGAGGGATCGGGGAGTACTTC.